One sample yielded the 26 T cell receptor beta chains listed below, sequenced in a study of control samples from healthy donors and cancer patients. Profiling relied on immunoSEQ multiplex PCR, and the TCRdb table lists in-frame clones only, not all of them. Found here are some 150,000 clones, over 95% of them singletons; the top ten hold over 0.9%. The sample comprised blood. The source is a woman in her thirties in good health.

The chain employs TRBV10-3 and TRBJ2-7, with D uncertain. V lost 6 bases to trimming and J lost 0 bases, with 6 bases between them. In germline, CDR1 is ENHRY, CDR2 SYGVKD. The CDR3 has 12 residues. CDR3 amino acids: CAIRQSSYEQYF. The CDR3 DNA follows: TGTGCCATCAGGCAAAGCTCCTACGAGCAGTACTTC.

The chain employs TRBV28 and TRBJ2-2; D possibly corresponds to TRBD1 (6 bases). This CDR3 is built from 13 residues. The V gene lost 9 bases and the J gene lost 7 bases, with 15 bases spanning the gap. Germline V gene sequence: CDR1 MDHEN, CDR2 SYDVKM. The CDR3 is CARGAEGSGELFF. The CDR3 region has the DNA TGTGCCAGGGGGGCCGAGGGCAGCGGGGAGCTGTTTTTT.

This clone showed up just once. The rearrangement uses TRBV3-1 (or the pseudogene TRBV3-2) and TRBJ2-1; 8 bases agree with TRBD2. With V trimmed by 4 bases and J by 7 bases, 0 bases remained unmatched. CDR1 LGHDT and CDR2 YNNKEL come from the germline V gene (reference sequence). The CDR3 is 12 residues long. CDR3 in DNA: TGTGCCAGCAGCCCTAGCGGGAATGAGCAGTTCTTC. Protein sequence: CASSPSGNEQFF.

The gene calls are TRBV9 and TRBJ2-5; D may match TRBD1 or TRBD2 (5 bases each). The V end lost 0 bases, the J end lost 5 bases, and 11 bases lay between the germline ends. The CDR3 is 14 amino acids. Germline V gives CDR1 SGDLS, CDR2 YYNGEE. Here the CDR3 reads CASSVGGRDETQYF. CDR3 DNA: TGTGCCAGCAGCGTAGGGGGCAGGGACGAGACCCAGTACTTC.

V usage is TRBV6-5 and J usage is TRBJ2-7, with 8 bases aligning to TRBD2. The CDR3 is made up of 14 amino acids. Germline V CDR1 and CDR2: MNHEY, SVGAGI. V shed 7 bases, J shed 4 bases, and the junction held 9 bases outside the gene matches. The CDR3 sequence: CASILAGRLYEQYF. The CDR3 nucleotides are TGTGCCAGCATTCTAGCGGGTCGGCTTTACGAGCAGTACTTC.

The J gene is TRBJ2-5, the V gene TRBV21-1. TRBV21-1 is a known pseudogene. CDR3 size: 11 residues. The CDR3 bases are TGTGCCAGCAGCAAGGACCCGGTCCGGTACTTC. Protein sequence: CASSKDPVRYF.

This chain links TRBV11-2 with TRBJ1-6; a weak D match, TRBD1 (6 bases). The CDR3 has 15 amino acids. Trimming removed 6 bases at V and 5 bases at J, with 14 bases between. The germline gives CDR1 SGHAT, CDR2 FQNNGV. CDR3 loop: CASRTIGQNNSPLHF. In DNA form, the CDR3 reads TGTGCCAGCAGGACCATTGGACAGAATAATTCACCCCTCCACTTT.

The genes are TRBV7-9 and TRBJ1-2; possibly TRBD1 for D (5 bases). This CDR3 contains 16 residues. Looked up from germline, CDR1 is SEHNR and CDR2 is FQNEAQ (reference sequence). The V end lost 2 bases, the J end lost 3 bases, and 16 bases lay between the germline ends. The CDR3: CASSLSAHDSYYGYTF. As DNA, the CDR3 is TGTGCCAGCAGCTTATCAGCCCACGACAGCTACTATGGCTACACCTTC.

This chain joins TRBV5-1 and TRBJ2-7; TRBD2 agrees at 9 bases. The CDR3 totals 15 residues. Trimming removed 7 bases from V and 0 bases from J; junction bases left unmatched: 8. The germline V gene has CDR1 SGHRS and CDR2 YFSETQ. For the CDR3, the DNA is TGCGCCAGCTTGCCGTTTAGCGGGAGCTCCTACGAGCAGTACTTC. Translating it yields CASLPFSGSSYEQYF.

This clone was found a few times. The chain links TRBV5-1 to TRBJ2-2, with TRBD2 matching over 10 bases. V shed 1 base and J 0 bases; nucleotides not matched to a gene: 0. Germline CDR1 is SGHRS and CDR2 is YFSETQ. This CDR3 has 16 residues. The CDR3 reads CASSLTSGANTGELFF. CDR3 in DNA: TGCGCCAGCAGCTTGACTAGCGGGGCGAACACCGGGGAGCTGTTTTTT. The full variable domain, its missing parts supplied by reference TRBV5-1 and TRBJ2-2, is KAGVTQTPRYLIKTRGQQVTLSCSPISGHRSVSWYQQTPGQGLQFLFEYFSETQRNKGNFPGRFSGRQFSNSRSEMNVSTLELGDSALYLCASSLTSGANTGELFFGEGSRLTVL.

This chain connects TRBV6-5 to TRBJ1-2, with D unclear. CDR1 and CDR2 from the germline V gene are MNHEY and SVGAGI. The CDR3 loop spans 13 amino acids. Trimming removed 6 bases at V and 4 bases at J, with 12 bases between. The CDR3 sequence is CASSFGNFYGYTF. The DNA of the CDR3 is TGTGCCAGCAGCTTCGGGAATTTCTATGGCTACACCTTC.

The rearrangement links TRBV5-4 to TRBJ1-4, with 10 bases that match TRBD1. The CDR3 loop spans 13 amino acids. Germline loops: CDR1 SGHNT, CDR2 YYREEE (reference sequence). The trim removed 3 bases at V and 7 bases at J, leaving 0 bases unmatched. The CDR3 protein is CASSWDRGEKLFF. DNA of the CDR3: TGTGCCAGCAGCTGGGACAGGGGTGAAAAACTGTTTTTT.

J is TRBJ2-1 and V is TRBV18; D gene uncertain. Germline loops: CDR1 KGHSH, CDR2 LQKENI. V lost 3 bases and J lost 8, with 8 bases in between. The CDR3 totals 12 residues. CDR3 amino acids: CASSPFGYEQFF. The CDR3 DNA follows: TGTGCCAGCTCACCCTTTGGGTATGAGCAGTTCTTC.

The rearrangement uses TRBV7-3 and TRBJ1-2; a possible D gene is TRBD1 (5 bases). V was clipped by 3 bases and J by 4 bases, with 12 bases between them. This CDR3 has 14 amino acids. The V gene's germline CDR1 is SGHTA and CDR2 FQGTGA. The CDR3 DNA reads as TGTGCCAGCAGCTTTGCCAGGGTCGGCTATGGCTACACCTTC. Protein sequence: CASSFARVGYGYTF.

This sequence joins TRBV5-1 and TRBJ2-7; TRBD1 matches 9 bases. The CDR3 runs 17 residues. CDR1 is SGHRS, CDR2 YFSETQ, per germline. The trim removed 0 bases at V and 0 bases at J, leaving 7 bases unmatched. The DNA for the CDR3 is TGCGCCAGCAGCTTGGGGACAGGGGCAATTAGCTCCTACGAGCAGTACTTC. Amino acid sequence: CASSLGTGAISSYEQYF.

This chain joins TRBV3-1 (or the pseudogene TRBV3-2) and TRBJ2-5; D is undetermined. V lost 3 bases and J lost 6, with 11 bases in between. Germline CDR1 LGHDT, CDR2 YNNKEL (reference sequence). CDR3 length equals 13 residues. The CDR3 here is CASSQTGRKTQYF. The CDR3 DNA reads TGTGCCAGCAGCCAGACGGGCAGGAAGACCCAGTACTTC.

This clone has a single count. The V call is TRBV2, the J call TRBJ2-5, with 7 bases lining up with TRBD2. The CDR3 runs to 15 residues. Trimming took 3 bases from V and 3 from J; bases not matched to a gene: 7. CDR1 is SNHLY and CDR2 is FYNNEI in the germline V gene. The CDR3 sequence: CASSDGGRGEETQYF. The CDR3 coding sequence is TGTGCCAGCAGTGACGGGGGGAGGGGCGAAGAGACCCAGTACTTC.

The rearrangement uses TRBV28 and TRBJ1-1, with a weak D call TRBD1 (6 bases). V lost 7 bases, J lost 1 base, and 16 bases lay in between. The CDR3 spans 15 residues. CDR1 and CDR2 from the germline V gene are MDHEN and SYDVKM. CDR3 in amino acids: CASKTPGQSNTEAFF. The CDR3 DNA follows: TGTGCCAGCAAAACTCCGGGACAATCGAACACTGAAGCTTTCTTT.

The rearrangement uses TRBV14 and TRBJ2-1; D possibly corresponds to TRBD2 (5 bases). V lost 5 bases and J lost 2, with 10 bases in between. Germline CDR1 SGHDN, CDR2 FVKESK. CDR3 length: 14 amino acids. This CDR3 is CASSKRETYNEQFF. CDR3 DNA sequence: TGTGCCAGCAGCAAGAGGGAGACCTACAATGAGCAGTTCTTC.

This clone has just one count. In nucleotides, the CDR3 is TGTGCCAGCTCATTGGACAGACTTGATGAAGCTTTCTTT. Its translation: CASSLDRLDEAFF. The chain combines TRBV18 with TRBJ1-1, with D tentatively TRBD1 (6 bases). The CDR3 extends over 13 amino acids. CDR1 and CDR2 (germline): KGHSH, LQKENI. Between the trimmed V and J ends, which lost 5 bases and 7 bases, there was a span of 14 bases.

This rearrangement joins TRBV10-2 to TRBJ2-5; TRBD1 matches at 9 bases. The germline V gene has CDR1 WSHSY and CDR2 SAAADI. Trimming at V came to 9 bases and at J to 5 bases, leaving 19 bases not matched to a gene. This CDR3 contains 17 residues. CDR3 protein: CASKKGQGSPEEETQYF. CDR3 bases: TGCGCCAGTAAGAAAGGACAGGGGTCCCCCGAAGAGGAGACCCAGTACTTC.

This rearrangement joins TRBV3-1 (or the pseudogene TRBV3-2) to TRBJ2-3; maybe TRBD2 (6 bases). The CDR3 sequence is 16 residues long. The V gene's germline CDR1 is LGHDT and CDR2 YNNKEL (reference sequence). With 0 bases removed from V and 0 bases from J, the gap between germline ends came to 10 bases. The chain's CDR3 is CASSQDLGLSTDTQYF. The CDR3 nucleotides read TGTGCCAGCAGCCAAGATCTAGGACTAAGCACAGATACGCAGTATTTT.

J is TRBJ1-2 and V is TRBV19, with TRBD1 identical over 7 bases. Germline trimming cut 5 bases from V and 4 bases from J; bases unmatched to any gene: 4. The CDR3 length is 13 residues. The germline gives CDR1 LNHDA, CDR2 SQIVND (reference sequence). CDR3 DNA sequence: TGTGCCAGTAGTCGGGACAGTCCCTATGGCTACACCTTC. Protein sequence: CASSRDSPYGYTF.

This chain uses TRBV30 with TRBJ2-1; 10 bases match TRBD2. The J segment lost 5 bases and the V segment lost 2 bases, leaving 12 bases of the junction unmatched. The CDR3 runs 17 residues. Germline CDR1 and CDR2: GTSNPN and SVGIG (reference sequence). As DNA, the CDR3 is TGTGCCTGGAGTCTCCCCGTGGGGACTAGCGTACACAATGAGCAGTTCTTC. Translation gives CAWSLPVGTSVHNEQFF.

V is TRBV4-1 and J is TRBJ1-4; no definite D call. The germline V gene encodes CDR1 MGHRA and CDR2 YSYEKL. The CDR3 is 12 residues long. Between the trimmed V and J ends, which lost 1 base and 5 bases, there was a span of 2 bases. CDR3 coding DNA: TGCGCCAGCAGCCAAGTCAATGAAAAACTGTTTTTT. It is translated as CASSQVNEKLFF.

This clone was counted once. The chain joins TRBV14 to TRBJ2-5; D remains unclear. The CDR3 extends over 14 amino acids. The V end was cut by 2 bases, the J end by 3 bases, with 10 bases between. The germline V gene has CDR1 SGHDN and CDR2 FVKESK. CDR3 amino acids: CASSQPDGKETQYF. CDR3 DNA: TGTGCCAGCAGCCAACCGGACGGAAAAGAGACCCAGTACTTC.